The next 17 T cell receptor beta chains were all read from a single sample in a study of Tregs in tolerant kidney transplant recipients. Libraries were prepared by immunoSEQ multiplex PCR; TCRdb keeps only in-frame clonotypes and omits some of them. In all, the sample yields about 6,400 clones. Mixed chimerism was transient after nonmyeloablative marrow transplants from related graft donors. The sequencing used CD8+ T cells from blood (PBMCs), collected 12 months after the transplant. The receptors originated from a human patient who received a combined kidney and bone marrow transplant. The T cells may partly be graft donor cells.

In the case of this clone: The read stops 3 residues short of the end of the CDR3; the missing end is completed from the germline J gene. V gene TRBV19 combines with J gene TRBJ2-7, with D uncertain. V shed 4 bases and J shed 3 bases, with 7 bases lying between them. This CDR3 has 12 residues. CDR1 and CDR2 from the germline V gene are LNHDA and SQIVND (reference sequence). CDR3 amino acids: CASSTAGYEQYF. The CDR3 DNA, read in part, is TGTGCCAGTAGTACAGCAGGCTACGAG.

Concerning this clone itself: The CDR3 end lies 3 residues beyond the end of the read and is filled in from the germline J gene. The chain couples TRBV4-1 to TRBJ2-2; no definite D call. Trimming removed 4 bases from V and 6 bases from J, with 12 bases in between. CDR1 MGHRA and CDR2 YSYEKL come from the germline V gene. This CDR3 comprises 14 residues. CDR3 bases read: TGCGCCAGCAGCCTAGTACTTGTAGCCGGGGAG. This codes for CASSLVLVAGE. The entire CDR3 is CASSLVLVAGELFF.

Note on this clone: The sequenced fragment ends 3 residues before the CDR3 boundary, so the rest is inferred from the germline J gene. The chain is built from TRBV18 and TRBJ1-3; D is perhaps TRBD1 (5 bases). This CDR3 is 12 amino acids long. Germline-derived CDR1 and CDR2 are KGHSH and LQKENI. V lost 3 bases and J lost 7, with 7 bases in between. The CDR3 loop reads CASSPRGNTIYF. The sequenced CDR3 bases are TGTGCCAGCTCACCCCGGGGGAACACC.

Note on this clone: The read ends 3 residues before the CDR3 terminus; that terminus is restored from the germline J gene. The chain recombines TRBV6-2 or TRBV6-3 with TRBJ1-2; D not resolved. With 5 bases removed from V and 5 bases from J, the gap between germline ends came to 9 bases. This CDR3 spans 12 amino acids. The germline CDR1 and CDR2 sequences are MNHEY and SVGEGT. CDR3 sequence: CASSLTAYGYTF. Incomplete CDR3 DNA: TGTGCCAGCAGTCTCACAGCTTATGGC.

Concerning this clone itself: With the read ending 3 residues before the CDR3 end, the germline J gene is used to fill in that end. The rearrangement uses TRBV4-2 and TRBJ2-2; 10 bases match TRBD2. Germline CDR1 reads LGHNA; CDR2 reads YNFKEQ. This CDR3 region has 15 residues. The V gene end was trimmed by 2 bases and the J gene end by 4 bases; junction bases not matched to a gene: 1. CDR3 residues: CASSQQREGTGELFF. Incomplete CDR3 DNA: TGTGCCAGCAGCCAACAGCGGGAGGGCACCGGGGAG.

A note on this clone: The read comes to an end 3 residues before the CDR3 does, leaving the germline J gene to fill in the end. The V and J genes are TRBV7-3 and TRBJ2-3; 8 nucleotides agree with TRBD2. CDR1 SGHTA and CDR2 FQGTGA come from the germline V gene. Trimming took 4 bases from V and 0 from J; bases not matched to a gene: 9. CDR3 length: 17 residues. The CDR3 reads CASSSPGSGTSTDTQYF. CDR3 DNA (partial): TGTGCCAGCAGCTCCCCCGGTAGCGGGACTAGCACAGATACG. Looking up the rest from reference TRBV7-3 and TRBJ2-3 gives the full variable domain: GAGVSQTPSNKVTEKGKYVELRCDPISGHTALYWYRQSLGQGPEFLIYFQGTGAADDSGLPNDRFFAVRPEGSVSTLKIQRTERGDSAVYLCASSSPGSGTSTDTQYFGPGTRLTVL.

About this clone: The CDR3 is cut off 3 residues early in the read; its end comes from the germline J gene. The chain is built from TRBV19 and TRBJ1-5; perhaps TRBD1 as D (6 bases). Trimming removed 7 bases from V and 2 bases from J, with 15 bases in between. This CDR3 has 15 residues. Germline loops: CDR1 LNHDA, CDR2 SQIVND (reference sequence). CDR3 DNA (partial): TGTGCCAGTACCACAAGGGGGTACGGCAATCAGCCC. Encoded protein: CASTTRGYGNQP. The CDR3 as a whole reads CASTTRGYGNQPQHF.

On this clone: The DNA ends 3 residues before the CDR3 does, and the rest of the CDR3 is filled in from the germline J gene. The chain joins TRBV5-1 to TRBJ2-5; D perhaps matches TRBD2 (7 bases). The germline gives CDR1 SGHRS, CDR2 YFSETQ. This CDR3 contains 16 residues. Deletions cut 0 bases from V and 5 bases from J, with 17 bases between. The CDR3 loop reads CASSLAASGGGETQYF. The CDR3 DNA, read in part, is TGCGCCAGCAGCTTGGCGGCTAGCGGAGGGGGGGAGACC. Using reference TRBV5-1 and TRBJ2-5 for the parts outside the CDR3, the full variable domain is KAGVTQTPRYLIKTRGQQVTLSCSPISGHRSVSWYQQTPGQGLQFLFEYFSETQRNKGNFPGRFSGRQFSNSRSEMNVSTLELGDSALYLCASSLAASGGGETQYFGPGTRLLVL.

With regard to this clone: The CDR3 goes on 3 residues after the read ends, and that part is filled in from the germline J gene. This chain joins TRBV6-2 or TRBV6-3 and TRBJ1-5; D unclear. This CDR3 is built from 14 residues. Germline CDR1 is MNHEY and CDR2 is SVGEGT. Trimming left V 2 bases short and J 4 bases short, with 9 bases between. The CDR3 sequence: CASSYVADNQPQHF. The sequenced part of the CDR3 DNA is TGTGCCAGCAGTTACGTGGCAGATAATCAGCCC.

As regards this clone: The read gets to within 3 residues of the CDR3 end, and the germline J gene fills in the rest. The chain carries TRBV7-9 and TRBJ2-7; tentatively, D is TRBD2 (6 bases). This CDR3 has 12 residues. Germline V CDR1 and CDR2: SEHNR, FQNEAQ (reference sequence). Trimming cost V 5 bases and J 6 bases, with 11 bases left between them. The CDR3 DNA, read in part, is TGTGCCAGCAGCCCCTCCGGGGGCGAG. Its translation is CASSPSGGE. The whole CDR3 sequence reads CASSPSGGEQYF.

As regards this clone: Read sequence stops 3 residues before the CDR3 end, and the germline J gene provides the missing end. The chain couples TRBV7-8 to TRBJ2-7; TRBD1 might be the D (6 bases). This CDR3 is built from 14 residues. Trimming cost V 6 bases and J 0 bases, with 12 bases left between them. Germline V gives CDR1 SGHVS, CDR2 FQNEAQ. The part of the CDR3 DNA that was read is TGTGCCAGCAGGGGGGCAGTACACTCCTACGAG. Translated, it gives CASRGAVHSYE. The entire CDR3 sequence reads CASRGAVHSYEQYF.

The CDR3 is CASSSGTSGSGETQYF. The sequenced part of the CDR3 DNA is TGTGCCAGCAGCTCCGGGACTAGCGGGAGTGGCGAGACC. V gene TRBV7-3 combines with J gene TRBJ2-5, with 14 bases aligning to TRBD2. With the read ending 3 residues before the CDR3 end, the germline J gene is used to fill in that end. Trimming at V came to 4 bases and at J to 5 bases, leaving 6 bases not matched to a gene. The germline CDR1 and CDR2 sequences are SGHTA and FQGTGA. This CDR3 comprises 16 residues.

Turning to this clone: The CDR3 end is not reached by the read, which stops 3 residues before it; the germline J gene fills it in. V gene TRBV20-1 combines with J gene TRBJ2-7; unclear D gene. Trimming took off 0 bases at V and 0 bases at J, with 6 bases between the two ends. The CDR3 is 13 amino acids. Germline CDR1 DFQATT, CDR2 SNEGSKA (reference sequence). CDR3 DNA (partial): TGCAGTGCTAGAGACCTCTTCTCCTACGAG. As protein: CSARDLFSYE. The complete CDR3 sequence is CSARDLFSYEQYF.

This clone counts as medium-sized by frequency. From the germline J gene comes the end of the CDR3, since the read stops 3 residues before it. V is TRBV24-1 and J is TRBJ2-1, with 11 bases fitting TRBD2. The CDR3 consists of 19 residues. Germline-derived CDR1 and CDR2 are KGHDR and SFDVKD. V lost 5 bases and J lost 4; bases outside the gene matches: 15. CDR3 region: CATSAFATSGARGYNEQFF. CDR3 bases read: TGTGCCACCAGTGCCTTTGCGACTAGCGGGGCCAGAGGGTACAATGAG.

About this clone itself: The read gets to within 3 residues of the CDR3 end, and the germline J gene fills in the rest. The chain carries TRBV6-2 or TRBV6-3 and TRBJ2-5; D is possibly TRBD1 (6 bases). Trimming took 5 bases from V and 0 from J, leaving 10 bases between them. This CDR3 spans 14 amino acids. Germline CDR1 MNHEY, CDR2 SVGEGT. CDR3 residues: CASSHWTDQETQYF. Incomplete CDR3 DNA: TGTGCCAGCAGTCACTGGACAGACCAAGAGACC.

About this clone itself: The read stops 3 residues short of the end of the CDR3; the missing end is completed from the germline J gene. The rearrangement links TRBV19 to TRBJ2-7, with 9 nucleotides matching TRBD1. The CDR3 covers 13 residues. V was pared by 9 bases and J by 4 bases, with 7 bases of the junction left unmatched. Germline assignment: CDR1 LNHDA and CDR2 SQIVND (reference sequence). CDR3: CASLGQGEYEQYF. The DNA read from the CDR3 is TGTGCCAGCCTGGGACAGGGAGAATACGAG.

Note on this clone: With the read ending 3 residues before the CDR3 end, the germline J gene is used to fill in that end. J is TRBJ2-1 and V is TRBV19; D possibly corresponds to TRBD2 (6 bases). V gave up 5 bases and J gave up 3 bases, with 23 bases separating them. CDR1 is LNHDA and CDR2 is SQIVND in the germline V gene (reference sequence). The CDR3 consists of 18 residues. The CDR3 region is CASSRYSGTGTYYNEQFF. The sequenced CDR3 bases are TGTGCCAGTAGTCGTTATTCAGGGACCGGGACTTACTACAATGAG.